One sample yielded the 28 T cell receptor beta chains listed below, sequenced in a study of T-cell memory formation after mild COVID-19. TCRdb fed the 5' RACE reads into MiXCR, producing one record per CDR3 protein. The sample yields 100,000 or so distinct CDR3 sequences, around 10% seen once. Sequenced input: PBMCs or a T cell subset sorted from them (not recorded which). Receptor source: a man between 18 and 35 years old who had mild COVID-19 (a few samples of this study predate the infection). Cell type and time point are not known.

This chain connects TRBV4-2 to TRBJ2-3, with TRBD2 matching over 13 bases. The germline V gene has CDR1 LGHNA and CDR2 YNFKEQ. The junction had 9 bases not matched to a gene; V was cut back by 3 bases and J by 6 bases. This CDR3 comprises 17 residues. The CDR3 region is CASSHGGLAGPGDTQYF. Written as DNA, the CDR3 is TGTGCCAGCAGCCACGGGGGACTAGCGGGGCCTGGGGATACGCAGTATTTT.

A few counts support this clonotype. J is TRBJ2-3 and V is TRBV5-4, with TRBD2 matching over 8 bases. The germline V gene encodes CDR1 SGHNT and CDR2 YYREEE (reference sequence). V shed 3 bases and J 3 bases; nucleotides not matched to a gene: 9. This CDR3 has 16 amino acids. CDR3 loop: CASSWLGGAGTDTQYF. In DNA, the CDR3 is TGTGCCAGCAGCTGGCTCGGGGGGGCCGGTACAGATACGCAGTATTTT.

This clonotype was seen at least ten times. The chain joins TRBV5-1 to TRBJ2-3; 10 bases are a match to TRBD2. CDR3 length equals 16 residues. After removal of 5 bases from V and 5 bases from J, the junction contained 11 bases not matched to a gene. Germline CDR1 is SGHRS and CDR2 is YFSETQ. The chain's CDR3 is CASRAFSGGAGDTQYF. DNA for the CDR3: TGCGCCAGCAGGGCCTTCAGCGGGGGGGCTGGAGATACGCAGTATTTT.

This clonotype has a handful of counts. V and J are TRBV7-9 and TRBJ2-1; 7 bases are shared with TRBD2. V shed 4 bases, J shed 4 bases, and the junction held 7 bases outside the gene matches. This CDR3 spans 15 amino acids. Germline CDR1 SEHNR, CDR2 FQNEAQ (reference sequence). CDR3 amino acids: CASSSHWGGYNEQFF. As DNA, the CDR3 is TGTGCCAGCAGCTCCCACTGGGGGGGTTACAATGAGCAGTTCTTC.

As to this clonotype: This sequence may be a read error, since a much larger clone differs from it by one base. The J gene is TRBJ2-1, the V gene TRBV7-6; unclear D gene. The length of the CDR3 is 13 residues. The V end lost 1 base, the J end lost 2 bases, and 3 bases lay between the germline ends. The V gene's germline CDR1 is SGHVS and CDR2 FNYEAQ. The CDR3 region is CASSLDTYNEQFF. DNA of the CDR3: TGTGCCAGCAGCTTAGACACCTACAATGAGCAGTTCTTC.

The chain combines TRBV24-1 with TRBJ2-3; D is tentatively TRBD1 or TRBD2 (6 bases each). The CDR3 sequence is 16 residues long. Germline loops: CDR1 KGHDR, CDR2 SFDVKD. With 0 bases removed from V and 0 bases from J, the gap between germline ends came to 9 bases. The chain's CDR3 is CATSDLTGTSTDTQYF. Written as DNA, the CDR3 is TGTGCCACCAGTGATTTGACAGGGACTAGCACAGATACGCAGTATTTT.

This clonotype was detected ten times or more. This chain uses TRBV24-1 with TRBJ2-1; D not resolved. Per germline, CDR1 KGHDR and CDR2 SFDVKD. The CDR3 has 12 amino acids. V lost 3 bases, J lost 2 bases, and 1 base lay in between. The DNA for the CDR3 is TGTGCCACCAGTGATGCCTACAATGAGCAGTTCTTC. Its translation is CATSDAYNEQFF.

There are a few counts of this clonotype. This chain uses TRBV29-1 with TRBJ1-2; the D gene is possibly TRBD1 (5 bases). This CDR3 has 13 amino acids. V dropped 5 bases and J dropped 8 bases, with 18 bases sitting between them. Germline V CDR1 and CDR2: SQVTM, ANQGSEA. This CDR3 reads CSVFGGRLGGYTF. CDR3 nucleotides: TGCAGCGTTTTCGGGGGACGACTGGGCGGCTACACCTTC.

J is TRBJ2-1 and V is TRBV28; no clear D gene. V lost 5 bases, J lost 6 bases, and 17 bases lay in between. The CDR3 runs to 15 residues. Germline values: CDR1 MDHEN, CDR2 SYDVKM. The CDR3 region is CASSQGRPWVNEQFF. In DNA, the CDR3 is TGTGCCAGCAGTCAAGGGCGGCCCTGGGTCAATGAGCAGTTCTTC.

This clonotype was seen only a few times. V usage is TRBV7-6 and J usage is TRBJ1-2, with TRBD1 matching over 10 bases. The CDR3 totals 15 residues. V was pared by 5 bases and J by 4 bases, with 7 bases of the junction left unmatched. Germline V gene lookup returns CDR1 SGHVS and CDR2 FNYEAQ. CDR3 region: CASSDRDRGVYGYTF. The CDR3 nucleotides are TGTGCCAGCAGCGACCGGGACAGGGGAGTCTATGGCTACACCTTC. Supplemented by reference TRBV7-6 and TRBJ1-2, the full variable domain reads GAGVSQSPRYKVTKRGQDVALRCDPISGHVSLYWYRQALGQGPEFLTYFNYEAQQDKSGLPNDRFSAERPEGSISTLTIQRTEQRDSAMYRCASSDRDRGVYGYTFGSGTRLTVV.

The rearrangement joins TRBV9 to TRBJ2-1; TRBD2 matches at 9 bases. V shed 4 bases, J shed 3 bases, and the junction held 5 bases outside the gene matches. Germline CDR1 SGDLS, CDR2 YYNGEE. The CDR3 has 15 residues. CDR3 sequence: CASSSSGGHYNEQFF. DNA of the CDR3: TGTGCCAGCAGCTCAAGCGGGGGGCACTACAATGAGCAGTTCTTC. The full variable domain, with the rest looked up from reference TRBV9 and TRBJ2-1, is DSGVTQTPKHLITATGQRVTLRCSPRSGDLSVYWYQQSLDQGLQFLIQYYNGEERAKGNILERFSAQQFPDLHSELNLSSLELGDSALYFCASSSSGGHYNEQFFGPGTRLTVL.

In this sample, this clonotype turned up once. Here the CDR3 reads CASSRWDTKNTEAFF. CDR3 nucleotides: TGTGCCAGCAGCCGTTGGGACACCAAGAACACTGAAGCTTTCTTT. The rearrangement links TRBV7-9 to TRBJ1-1, with TRBD1 as a possible D gene (6 bases). With 5 bases removed from V and 1 base from J, the gap between germline ends came to 14 bases. Germline CDR1 SEHNR, CDR2 FQNEAQ (reference sequence). The CDR3 spans 15 residues.

The rearrangement joins TRBV7-2 to TRBJ2-3; D uncertain. CDR3 length: 15 amino acids. The germline V gene has CDR1 SGHTA and CDR2 FQGNSA. Trimming took off 0 bases at V and 0 bases at J, with 7 bases between the two ends. CDR3 nucleotides: TGTGCCAGCAGCTTAGCGGGGTATAGCACAGATACGCAGTATTTT. It translates to CASSLAGYSTDTQYF.

The rearrangement links TRBV11-2 to TRBJ1-1; D unresolved. Trimming pared 1 base from V and 6 bases from J, leaving 15 bases between. This CDR3 region has 15 residues. Germline V gene sequence: CDR1 SGHAT, CDR2 FQNNGV. The CDR3 bases are TGTGCCAGCAGCTTAGCCCGGGTCGACGCCGCTGAAGCTTTCTTT. Translating gives CASSLARVDAAEAFF.

V usage is TRBV4-1 and J usage is TRBJ1-1, with no clear D. With 3 bases removed from V and 0 bases from J, the gap between germline ends came to 17 bases. The germline V gene has CDR1 MGHRA and CDR2 YSYEKL. CDR3 size: 17 residues. DNA for the CDR3: TGCGCCAGCAGCCAGGCCCTGGTTCTAGAAATGAACACTGAAGCTTTCTTT. Its protein is CASSQALVLEMNTEAFF.

This chain connects TRBV6-5 to TRBJ2-1, with 9 bases that match TRBD1. CDR3 size: 16 residues. The V gene's germline CDR1 is MNHEY and CDR2 SVGAGI. J gave up 4 bases and V 6 bases, and 10 bases lay outside the gene matches. CDR3 in amino acids: CASSRGQGGIYNEQFF. Here the CDR3 DNA reads TGTGCCAGCAGCAGGGGACAGGGAGGGATATACAATGAGCAGTTCTTC.

The chain couples TRBV27 to TRBJ2-1, with 7 bases identical to TRBD1. CDR1 MNHEY and CDR2 SMNVEV come from the germline V gene (reference sequence). The CDR3 is 14 amino acids. With V trimmed by 5 bases and J by 5 bases, 6 bases remained unmatched. The CDR3: CASSTWTGNNEQFF. DNA for the CDR3: TGTGCCAGCAGTACATGGACAGGAAACAATGAGCAGTTCTTC.

This clonotype was detected only a few times. J is TRBJ1-2 and V is TRBV4-1; possibly TRBD1 for D (5 bases). Germline V gene data show CDR1 as MGHRA and CDR2 as YSYEKL. V lost 4 bases and J lost 6, with 12 bases in between. The CDR3 is 13 residues long. The CDR3 nucleotides are TGCGCCAGCAGCCCTGGAGAGGGGAATGGCTACACCTTC. It yields the protein CASSPGEGNGYTF.

This clonotype was observed a few times. This rearrangement joins TRBV12-3 or TRBV12-4 to TRBJ1-4, with D possibly TRBD1 on 6 matching bases. The CDR3 totals 15 residues. Trimming removed 4 bases from V and 4 bases from J, with 13 bases in between. The DNA of the CDR3 is TGTGCCAGCAGTTCGCAGACAGGTTTTAATGAAAAACTGTTTTTT. Translated: CASSSQTGFNEKLFF.

This clonotype was picked up a small number of times. The CDR3 region has the DNA TGCAGCGCACAAGGCGGGACAGGGTGGAACACTGAAGCTTTCTTT. Residues: CSAQGGTGWNTEAFF. The chain links TRBV29-1 to TRBJ1-1; 9 nucleotides agree with TRBD1. Germline V gives CDR1 SQVTM, CDR2 ANQGSEA. CDR3 size: 15 residues. V trimming: 7 bases; J trimming: 1 base; junction bases outside the gene matches: 10.

This chain links TRBV7-6 with TRBJ2-2; TRBD1 matches at 12 bases. V trimming: 6 bases; J trimming: 5 bases; junction bases outside the gene matches: 10. This CDR3 comprises 17 residues. CDR1 is SGHVS and CDR2 is FNYEAQ in the germline V gene. The CDR3 sequence is CASRLTGTGGRTGELFF. The CDR3 DNA is TGTGCCAGCAGACTAACCGGGACAGGGGGCCGTACCGGGGAGCTGTTTTTT.

The rearrangement uses TRBV15 and TRBJ2-7; 8 nucleotides align to TRBD1. Germline lookup yields CDR1 LNHNV and CDR2 YYDKDF (reference sequence). This CDR3 is built from 13 residues. The J segment lost 9 bases and the V segment lost 5 bases, leaving 9 bases of the junction unmatched. CDR3 DNA: TGTGCCACCAGCGACGAGTCAGGACAGGGGCAGTACGTC. This sequence encodes CATSDESGQGQYV.

J is TRBJ2-6 and V is TRBV20-1; no reliable D call. This CDR3 comprises 17 residues. The V gene's germline CDR1 is DFQATT and CDR2 SNEGSKA (reference sequence). The V gene lost 2 bases and the J gene lost 0 bases, with 14 bases spanning the gap. In nucleotides, the CDR3 is TGCAGTGCTAGATCTAGGTTGGGTGCCTCTGGGGCCAACGTCCTGACTTTC. This translates into CSARSRLGASGANVLTF.

Only a few counts were recorded for this clonotype. The chain recombines TRBV6-2 or TRBV6-3 with TRBJ2-2; either TRBD1 or TRBD2 may supply D (6 bases each). The CDR3 is 15 residues long. The germline V and J ends were trimmed by 4 bases and 6 bases, with 15 bases remaining between them. The germline V gene has CDR1 MNHEY and CDR2 SVGEGT. CDR3: CASSSRGHMAGELFF. The CDR3 DNA sequence: TGTGCCAGCAGTTCTCGGGGGCACATGGCCGGGGAGCTGTTTTTT.

The table lists this clonotype with many counts. The chain employs TRBV25-1 and TRBJ2-2; D possibly corresponds to TRBD1 (5 bases). V lost 4 bases, J lost 5 bases, and 20 bases lay in between. The CDR3 contains 17 residues. Looked up from germline, CDR1 is MGHDK and CDR2 is SYGVNS. Written as DNA, the CDR3 is TGTGCCAGCAGTGGGCAGGGAAGTTGGTTGGGGACCGGGGAGCTGTTTTTT. This codes for CASSGQGSWLGTGELFF.

By proportion, this clonotype is medium-sized. The rearrangement joins TRBV5-4 to TRBJ1-1, with a possible D match to TRBD1 (6 bases). Germline values: CDR1 SGHNT, CDR2 YYREEE (reference sequence). The CDR3 length is 15 residues. V shed 2 bases and J shed 7 bases, with 18 bases lying between them. The CDR3 DNA follows: TGTGCCAGCAGCTTTGAGATCGGGGGGCAGGGTGAAGCTTTCTTT. Protein sequence: CASSFEIGGQGEAFF. Drawing the rest from reference TRBV5-4 and TRBJ1-1, the complete variable domain is ETGVTQSPTHLIKTRGQQVTLRCSSQSGHNTVSWYQQALGQGPQFIFQYYREEENGRGNFPPRFSGLQFPNYSSELNVNALELDDSALYLCASSFEIGGQGEAFFGQGTRLTVV.

V is TRBV20-1 and J is TRBJ2-6; TRBD1 might be the D (6 bases). Between the trimmed V and J ends, which lost 5 bases and 1 base, there was a span of 9 bases. Looked up from germline, CDR1 is DFQATT and CDR2 is SNEGSKA (reference sequence). This CDR3 comprises 14 residues. CDR3 residues: CSALGGSGANVLTF. The CDR3 DNA sequence: TGCAGTGCTTTAGGGGGTTCTGGGGCCAACGTCCTGACTTTC.

J is TRBJ2-1 and V is TRBV6-5; 10 nucleotides line up with TRBD2. Germline V gene sequence: CDR1 MNHEY, CDR2 SVGAGI. There are 16 residues in the CDR3. After removal of 6 bases from V and 2 bases from J, the junction contained 7 bases not matched to a gene. The CDR3 is CASRKSGGATYNEQFF. The CDR3 coding sequence is TGTGCCAGCAGAAAGAGCGGGGGGGCGACCTACAATGAGCAGTTCTTC.